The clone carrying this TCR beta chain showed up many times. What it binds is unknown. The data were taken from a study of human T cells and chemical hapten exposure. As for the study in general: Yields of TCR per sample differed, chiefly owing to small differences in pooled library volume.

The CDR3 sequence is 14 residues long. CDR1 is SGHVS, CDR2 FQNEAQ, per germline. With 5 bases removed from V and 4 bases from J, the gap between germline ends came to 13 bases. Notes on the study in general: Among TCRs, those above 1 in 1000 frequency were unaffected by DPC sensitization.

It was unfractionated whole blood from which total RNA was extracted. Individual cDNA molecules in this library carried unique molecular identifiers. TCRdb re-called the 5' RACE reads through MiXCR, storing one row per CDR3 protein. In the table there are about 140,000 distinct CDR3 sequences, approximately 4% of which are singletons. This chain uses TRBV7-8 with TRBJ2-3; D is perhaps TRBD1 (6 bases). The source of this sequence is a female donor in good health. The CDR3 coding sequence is TGTGCCAGCAGCCATAGGACAGCCGCAGATACGCAGTATTTT. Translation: CASSHRTAADTQYF.